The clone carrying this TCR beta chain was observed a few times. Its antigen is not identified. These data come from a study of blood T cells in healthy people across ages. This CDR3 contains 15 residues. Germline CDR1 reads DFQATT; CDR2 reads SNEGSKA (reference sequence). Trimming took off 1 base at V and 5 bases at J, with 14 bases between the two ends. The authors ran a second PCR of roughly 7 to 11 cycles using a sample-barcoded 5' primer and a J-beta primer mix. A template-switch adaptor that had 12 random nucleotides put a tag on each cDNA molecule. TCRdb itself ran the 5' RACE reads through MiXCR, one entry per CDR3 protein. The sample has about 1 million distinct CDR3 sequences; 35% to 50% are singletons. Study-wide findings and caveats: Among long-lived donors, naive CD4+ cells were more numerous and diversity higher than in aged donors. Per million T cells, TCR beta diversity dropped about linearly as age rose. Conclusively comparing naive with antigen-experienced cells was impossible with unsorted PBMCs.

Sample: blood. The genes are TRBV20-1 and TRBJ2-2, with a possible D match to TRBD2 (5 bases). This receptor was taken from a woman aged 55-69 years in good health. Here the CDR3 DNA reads TGCAGTGCTAGAGCGGTGGGAGTGGTTACCGGGGAGCTGTTTTTT. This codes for CSARAVGVVTGELFF.